Below are 27 T cell receptor beta chains sequenced from a single sample in a study of T cell clonotyping in hematopoietic cell transplantation. The assay was immunoSEQ multiplex PCR, and TCRdb's table has in-frame clones only and misses some. The sample has about 16,000 clones; over 90% are singletons. Material for sequencing was peripheral blood mononuclear cells. All receptors derive from a man in his forties in good health. Some clones in this sample may be carry-over from other donors' samples.

The rearrangement uses TRBV6-5 and TRBJ1-1; 8 positions agree with TRBD1. Germline V gives CDR1 MNHEY, CDR2 SVGAGI. The CDR3 is 16 residues long. J lost 3 bases, V lost 3 bases, and 9 bases had no gene match. The DNA of the CDR3 is TGTGCCAGCAGTTATTACAGGGGGAAGCTCGACACTGAAGCTTTCTTT. Protein: CASSYYRGKLDTEAFF.

The gene calls are TRBV7-2 and TRBJ2-5; tentatively, D is TRBD1 (5 bases). The CDR3 consists of 12 residues. Germline-derived CDR1 and CDR2 are SGHTA and FQGNSA. Deletions cut 1 base from V and 7 bases from J, with 7 bases between. The chain's CDR3 is CASSLDTGTQYF. CDR3 nucleotides: TGTGCCAGCAGCTTAGATACAGGGACCCAGTACTTC.

DNA for the CDR3: TGCAGCGTTACTAGCCCCATACCGGGACAGGGGAGTTGGACGCAGTATTTT. This sequence encodes CSVTSPIPGQGSWTQYF. The chain employs TRBV29-1 and TRBJ2-3; 10 bases fit TRBD1. The V gene end was trimmed by 5 bases and the J gene end by 9 bases; junction bases not matched to a gene: 20. In germline, CDR1 is SQVTM, CDR2 ANQGSEA. The CDR3 is 17 residues long.

The chain couples TRBV7-6 to TRBJ2-3; no reliable D call. Trimming left V 5 bases short and J 2 bases short, with 8 bases between. The CDR3 runs to 13 residues. Germline-derived CDR1 and CDR2 are SGHVS and FNYEAQ. Here the CDR3 DNA reads TGTGCCAGCAGCGGGCGGAACACAGATACGCAGTATTTT. Translation: CASSGRNTDTQYF.

The chain carries TRBV7-2 and TRBJ1-5; D perhaps matches TRBD1 (5 bases). CDR3 length: 13 amino acids. V was cut by 6 bases and J by 4 bases, with 10 bases left in between. Per germline, CDR1 SGHTA and CDR2 FQGNSA. For the CDR3, the DNA is TGTGCCAGCAGGCAGGGCCTAAATCAGCCCCAGCATTTT. Its translation: CASRQGLNQPQHF.

The chain combines TRBV5-4 with TRBJ2-7; TRBD1 matches 11 bases. The germline V gene has CDR1 SGHNT and CDR2 YYREEE (reference sequence). The CDR3 loop spans 15 amino acids. The junction had 6 bases not matched to a gene; V was cut back by 4 bases and J by 3 bases. The CDR3 DNA reads TGTGCCAGCAGCCGTTCCGGGACAGGGGGCTACGAGCAGTACTTC. Translation gives CASSRSGTGGYEQYF. Drawing the rest from reference TRBV5-4 and TRBJ2-7, the complete variable domain is ETGVTQSPTHLIKTRGQQVTLRCSSQSGHNTVSWYQQALGQGPQFIFQYYREEENGRGNFPPRFSGLQFPNYSSELNVNALELDDSALYLCASSRSGTGGYEQYFGPGTRLTVT.

The chain is built from TRBV30 and TRBJ2-3; maybe TRBD1 (6 bases). V lost 2 bases, J lost 1 base, and 7 bases lay in between. This CDR3 has 13 residues. Per germline, CDR1 GTSNPN and CDR2 SVGIG (reference sequence). CDR3 protein: CAWSSGGTDTQYF. In DNA form, the CDR3 reads TGTGCCTGGAGTTCAGGGGGCACAGATACGCAGTATTTT. Looking up the rest from reference TRBV30 and TRBJ2-3 gives the full variable domain: SQTIHQWPATLVQPVGSPLSLECTVEGTSNPNLYWYRQAAGRGLQLLFYSVGIGQISSEVPQNLSASRPQDRQFILSSKKLLLSDSGFYLCAWSSGGTDTQYFGPGTRLTVL.

The rearrangement joins TRBV29-1 to TRBJ2-7; TRBD1 matches at 7 bases. After removal of 6 bases from V and 2 bases from J, the junction contained 7 bases not matched to a gene. The germline V gene encodes CDR1 SQVTM and CDR2 ANQGSEA. The CDR3 sequence is 13 residues long. The CDR3 DNA sequence: TGCAGCGTCGGTTCGGGACAGACCTACGAGCAGTACTTC. Encoded protein: CSVGSGQTYEQYF.

The rearrangement uses TRBV21-1 and TRBJ2-7. TRBV21-1 is a recognized pseudogene. The CDR3 has 16 residues. The chain's CDR3 is CASSKGGCPVTYEQYF. CDR3 nucleotide sequence: TGTGCCAGCAGCAAAGGGGGTTGTCCAGTGACCTACGAGCAGTACTTC.

The rearrangement links TRBV9 to TRBJ1-2; TRBD1 matches at 10 bases. This CDR3 spans 14 amino acids. Germline V lookup: CDR1 SGDLS, CDR2 YYNGEE. Trimming cost V 4 bases and J 10 bases; bases outside gene matches: 10. This chain's CDR3 is CASSISGTGDDYTF. In DNA form, the CDR3 reads TGTGCCAGCAGCATCTCCGGGACAGGGGATGACTACACCTTC.

The chain links TRBV5-5 to TRBJ1-5; 11 bases fit TRBD1. CDR1 and CDR2 from the germline V gene are SGHKS and YYEKEE (reference sequence). The CDR3 runs to 16 residues. V lost 4 bases to trimming and J lost 8 bases; unmatched junction nucleotides: 11. The CDR3 DNA sequence: TGTGCCAGCAGCCCGGGGACAGGGGGGCAGCGGGAGCCCCAGCATTTT. Translation gives CASSPGTGGQREPQHF.

This clone appeared a single time. The chain couples TRBV7-9 to TRBJ2-7; a possible D gene is TRBD1 (5 bases). The CDR3 is 14 amino acids. Trimming shortened V by 4 bases and J by 1 base, and 11 bases separated the two germline ends. Germline loops: CDR1 SEHNR, CDR2 FQNEAQ (reference sequence). CDR3 nucleotides: TGTGCCAGCAGCTCCGGACACCCTTCCTACGAGCAGTACTTC. Its translation: CASSSGHPSYEQYF. Using reference TRBV7-9 and TRBJ2-7 for the parts outside the CDR3, the full variable domain is DTGVSQNPRHKITKRGQNVTFRCDPISEHNRLYWYRQTLGQGPEFLTYFQNEAQLEKSRLLSDRFSAERPKGSFSTLEIQRTEQGDSAMYLCASSSGHPSYEQYFGPGTRLTVT.

The chain joins TRBV5-1 to TRBJ2-7; tentative D call: TRBD2 (5 bases). CDR3 length: 16 residues. The V gene lost 4 bases and the J gene lost 2 bases, with 19 bases spanning the gap. CDR1 SGHRS and CDR2 YFSETQ come from the germline V gene. The CDR3 coding sequence is TGCGCCAGCAGCCCGGACTCGACGGCTGGGACCTACGAGCAGTACTTC. This gives the protein CASSPDSTAGTYEQYF.

The chain combines TRBV6-5 with TRBJ2-3, with 8 bases identical to TRBD1. V lost 2 bases, J lost 5 bases, and 6 bases stayed unmatched. Germline-derived CDR1 and CDR2 are MNHEY and SVGAGI. This CDR3 contains 15 residues. The CDR3 is CASSYPGQVGDTQYF. CDR3 nucleotides: TGTGCCAGCAGTTACCCGGGACAGGTCGGAGATACGCAGTATTTT.

The rearrangement links TRBV15 to TRBJ1-2; D gene uncertain. The ends were cut back, 5 bases at V and 10 bases at J, with 14 bases in the middle. This CDR3 has 12 amino acids. Germline CDR1 LNHNV, CDR2 YYDKDF (reference sequence). The DNA for the CDR3 is TGTGCCACCAGCGGCCTCCGGGAGGACTACACCTTC. Encoded protein: CATSGLREDYTF.

The J gene is TRBJ1-1, the V gene TRBV6-5; TRBD1 might be the D (5 bases). The germline V gene encodes CDR1 MNHEY and CDR2 SVGAGI. V gave up 4 bases and J gave up 1 base, with 7 bases separating them. The CDR3 covers 13 residues. CDR3 amino acids: CASSWGTNTEAFF. As DNA, the CDR3 is TGTGCCAGCAGTTGGGGGACGAACACTGAAGCTTTCTTT.

The chain joins TRBV7-2 to TRBJ2-7; D not resolved. Germline CDR1 reads SGHTA; CDR2 reads FQGNSA. The CDR3 length is 14 residues. V was shortened by 5 bases and J by 3 bases, with 14 bases between the two germline ends. The CDR3 loop reads CASSPTGDNYEQYF. CDR3 DNA sequence: TGTGCCAGCAGCCCAACCGGAGACAACTACGAGCAGTACTTC.

The chain combines TRBV23-1 with TRBJ1-1; D is unresolved. TRBV23-1 counts as an open reading frame of uncertain function. This CDR3 contains 12 residues. Trimming left V 3 bases short and J 1 base short, with 3 bases between. CDR3 sequence reads: CASSHGNTEAFF. The CDR3 nucleotides are TGCGCCAGCAGTCATGGGAACACTGAAGCTTTCTTT.

This chain connects TRBV5-6 to TRBJ1-1, with 8 bases that match TRBD1. The germline V gene has CDR1 SGHDT and CDR2 YYEEEE. V shed 1 base, J shed 1 base, and the junction held 9 bases outside the gene matches. This CDR3 contains 17 residues. The CDR3 loop reads CASSLLQGAKGNTEAFF. CDR3 nucleotides: TGTGCCAGCAGCTTGCTTCAGGGGGCGAAGGGGAACACTGAAGCTTTCTTT.

The chain recombines TRBV11-2 with TRBJ2-7, with TRBD1 matching over 7 bases. Trimming took 5 bases from V and 0 from J; bases not matched to a gene: 4. Germline V gene data show CDR1 as SGHAT and CDR2 as FQNNGV. This CDR3 has 14 amino acids. The CDR3 sequence is CASSVGDSSYEQYF. Written as DNA, the CDR3 is TGTGCCAGCAGCGTCGGGGACAGCTCCTACGAGCAGTACTTC.

The CDR3 loop is CSAGVSQPQHF. The CDR3 DNA is TGCAGTGCCGGAGTTTCTCAGCCCCAGCATTTT. The chain combines TRBV20-1 with TRBJ1-5; the D is unclear. Trimming left V 6 bases short and J 6 bases short, with 9 bases between. The germline CDR1 and CDR2 sequences are DFQATT and SNEGSKA (reference sequence). This CDR3 region has 11 residues.

This chain uses TRBV4-1 with TRBJ2-7, with no clear D. CDR1 is MGHRA and CDR2 is YSYEKL in the germline V gene. The CDR3 covers 15 residues. Trimming took 0 bases from V and 1 from J, leaving 10 bases between them. The CDR3 region is CASSQDTGSSYEQYF. CDR3 bases: TGCGCCAGCAGCCAAGATACCGGGTCGTCCTACGAGCAGTACTTC.

This clone appeared once. The chain uses TRBV28 and TRBJ2-7; D is unresolved. Trimming left V 6 bases short and J 0 bases short, with 12 bases between. Germline V gene lookup returns CDR1 MDHEN and CDR2 SYDVKM. The CDR3 loop spans 14 amino acids. CDR3 nucleotides: TGTGCCAGCAGACCCTCGGGCAGCTCCTACGAGCAGTACTTC. As protein: CASRPSGSSYEQYF.

This clone occurred once. V gene TRBV29-1 combines with J gene TRBJ1-4; D gene ambiguous. Germline CDR1 and CDR2: SQVTM and ANQGSEA. The CDR3 is made up of 15 amino acids. V lost 4 bases to trimming and J lost 0 bases, with 12 bases between them. The CDR3 here is CSVVESTATNEKLFF. CDR3 coding DNA: TGCAGCGTTGTTGAGTCGACTGCAACTAATGAAAAACTGTTTTTT. Looking up the rest from reference TRBV29-1 and TRBJ1-4 gives the full variable domain: SAVISQKPSRDICQRGTSLTIQCQVDSQVTMMFWYRQQPGQSLTLIATANQGSEATYESGFVIDKFPISRPNLTFSTLTVSNMSPEDSSIYLCSVVESTATNEKLFFGSGTQLSVL.

In DNA, the CDR3 is TGTGCCAGCAGTTTAGTAGGACCCAGCACAGATACGCAGTATTTT. It encodes CASSLVGPSTDTQYF. This chain connects TRBV28 to TRBJ2-3; no clear D. V was pared by 2 bases and J by 0 bases, with 9 bases between. The CDR3 runs 15 residues. From germline, CDR1 is MDHEN and CDR2 SYDVKM.

The chain couples TRBV6-5 to TRBJ1-2, with D unresolved. CDR3 length: 13 residues. Between the trimmed V and J ends, which lost 6 bases and 3 bases, there was a span of 11 bases. Germline V gives CDR1 MNHEY, CDR2 SVGAGI. The CDR3 reads CASRRGPDYGYTF. CDR3 bases: TGTGCCAGCAGACGAGGACCGGACTATGGCTACACCTTC.

This chain uses TRBV30 with TRBJ2-7; the D gene could be TRBD1 or TRBD2 (6 bases each). V was pared by 2 bases and J by 0 bases, with 11 bases between. Per the germline V gene, CDR1 is GTSNPN and CDR2 is SVGIG (reference sequence). This CDR3 region has 14 residues. The CDR3 loop is CAWSPRGRSYEQYF. The CDR3, as DNA: TGTGCCTGGAGTCCTCGGGGGCGCTCCTACGAGCAGTACTTC.